Listed here are 9 T cell receptor beta chains from one sample, sequenced in a study of cytomegalovirus exposure and HLA in healthy donors. With 60 Vbeta and 13 Jbeta primers, the PCR was carried out. Profiled with immunoSEQ multiplex PCR; TCRdb holds only in-frame clones, not every one. Of around 54,000 clones in the sample, 82% were seen once. Sequenced sample: PBMCs. The receptor set was obtained from a woman between 18 and 29 years old in good health and CMV-seronegative.

V is TRBV7-2 and J is TRBJ1-2, with 9 bases fitting TRBD1. The CDR3 has 13 residues. CDR1 and CDR2 (germline): SGHTA, FQGNSA. Trimming removed 6 bases from V and 4 bases from J; junction bases left unmatched: 3. The CDR3 DNA reads TGTGCCAGCAGGGCGACAGGGGGCTATGGCTACACCTTC. Protein sequence: CASRATGGYGYTF.

The rearrangement uses TRBV10-2 and TRBJ1-4, with D uncertain. The V gene's germline CDR1 is WSHSY and CDR2 SAAADI. Trimming removed 4 bases from V and 0 bases from J, with 12 bases in between. The CDR3 runs 16 residues. The DNA of the CDR3 is TGCGCCAGCAGTGCCGGCGGACTAGCAACTAATGAAAAACTGTTTTTT. Encoded protein: CASSAGGLATNEKLFF.

V and J are TRBV5-1 and TRBJ2-7; 13 nucleotides align to TRBD2. V lost 0 bases and J lost 6; bases outside the gene matches: 6. This CDR3 contains 16 residues. Germline-derived CDR1 and CDR2 are SGHRS and YFSETQ. This chain's CDR3 is CASSLAPGLAGREQYF. CDR3 nucleotide sequence: TGCGCCAGCAGCTTGGCCCCGGGACTAGCGGGACGCGAGCAGTACTTC.

The chain recombines TRBV11-2 with TRBJ2-5; D is possibly TRBD2 (6 bases). In germline, CDR1 is SGHAT, CDR2 FQNNGV. The length of the CDR3 is 19 residues. The V end was cut by 2 bases, the J end by 7 bases, with 29 bases between. DNA of the CDR3: TGTGCCAGCAGCTTAAAATTATATGGAGCGGAGGGGTCCCGGGCGACCCAGTACTTC. Residues: CASSLKLYGAEGSRATQYF.

The V call is TRBV7-9, the J call TRBJ2-3; TRBD2 agrees at 11 bases. CDR1 SEHNR and CDR2 FQNEAQ come from the germline V gene (reference sequence). The CDR3 runs 18 residues. J was trimmed by 1 base and V by 5 bases; bases with no gene match: 11. CDR3 loop: CASSPVAGGPVGTDTQYF. In DNA form, the CDR3 reads TGTGCCAGCAGCCCTGTAGCGGGAGGGCCGGTTGGCACAGATACGCAGTATTTT.

This chain uses TRBV6-5 with TRBJ1-2; TRBD1 matches at 8 bases. The CDR3 is 14 amino acids. Germline V lookup: CDR1 MNHEY, CDR2 SVGAGI. After removal of 6 bases from V and 4 bases from J, the junction contained 7 bases not matched to a gene. CDR3 coding DNA: TGTGCCAGCAGCGACCGGACAGGGAGCTATGGCTACACCTTC. Its protein is CASSDRTGSYGYTF.

The V gene is TRBV29-1, the J gene TRBJ1-5; tentative D call: TRBD1 (5 bases). Germline-derived CDR1 and CDR2 are SQVTM and ANQGSEA. The CDR3 sequence is 17 residues long. Trimming took off 0 bases at V and 2 bases at J, with 17 bases between the two ends. The DNA of the CDR3 is TGCAGCGTTGAAGATCTTAGAAGGGGCGAAGGCAATCAGCCCCAGCATTTT. Protein sequence: CSVEDLRRGEGNQPQHF.

Regarding this clone: A read error may produce the germline difference seen at one junction end. This chain links TRBV7-8 with TRBJ2-6, with D possibly TRBD1 on 5 matching bases. In germline, CDR1 is SGHVS, CDR2 FQNEAQ. The CDR3 is 15 residues long. CDR3 residues: CASSLGQVGANGLTF. The CDR3 DNA reads TGTGCCAGCAGCTTAGGACAAGTTGGGGCCAACGGCCTGACTTTC.

This chain connects TRBV13 to TRBJ1-2; TRBD1 might be the D (5 bases). CDR3 length: 17 amino acids. V lost 1 base and J lost 0, with 15 bases in between. The germline CDR1 and CDR2 sequences are PRHDT and FYEKMQ (reference sequence). The CDR3 sequence is CASSLAGGGLANYGYTF. The DNA of the CDR3 is TGTGCCAGCAGCTTAGCGGGGGGGGGACTAGCTAACTATGGCTACACCTTC.